This T cell receptor beta chain was found in a study of CD8 T cells in ankylosing spondylitis. Quantitative 5'-RACE with molecular barcodes generated TCR beta libraries. TCRdb analysed the 5' RACE reads with MiXCR anew, one entry per CDR3 protein. In the table there are fewer than 250,000 distinct CDR3 sequences, roughly a tenth of which are singletons. In its sample, this clonotype was seen a few times. The antigen remains undetermined. Germline loops: CDR1 MNHEY, CDR2 SMNVEV (reference sequence). The CDR3 consists of 13 residues. Trimming removed 7 bases at V and 5 bases at J, with 11 bases between. Findings and limits, study-wide: Typical of ankylosing spondylitis blood, it appeared, was a TCR beta motif of under 10 highly homologous variants. A CD8+ phenotype characterized the disease-linked clones, which were relatively rare in peripheral blood.

This chain connects TRBV27 to TRBJ2-2, with D possibly matching TRBD1 (5 bases). Sequences were obtained from blood, either unsorted or a sorted T cell fraction (not recorded which). The clonotype originates from a male donor with ankylosing spondylitis or in good health (not recorded which). The CDR3: CASKTERTGELFF. CDR3 in DNA: TGTGCCAGCAAGACAGAAAGGACCGGGGAGCTGTTTTTT.